Below are 20 T cell receptor beta chains sequenced from a single sample in a study of T cells in Graves' hyperthyroidism and ophthalmopathy. Researchers took RNA transcripts and amplified the TCR beta CDR3 regions from them. The TCR CDR3 was amplified in a first-round RT-PCR using the HTBI primer set. Via MiXCR, TCRdb re-called the multiplex PCR reads, giving one row per CDR3 protein. This sample has more than 500,000 distinct CDR3 sequences, with 46% found just once. Sequencing used peripheral blood or thyroid tissue (not recorded which). These receptors originate from an adult woman with Graves' disease, either hyperthyroidism or ophthalmopathy (not recorded which).

A word on this clonotype: No conserved phenylalanine or tryptophan is present at the end of the CDR3, so a read error is the likely explanation. The DNA is left out, because the CDR3 cannot be placed on it with certainty; the CDR3 is given as TCRdb lists it. This chain uses TRBV6-5 with TRBJ2-7; the table names TRBD2, a call not compared with the DNA. The CDR3 is 9 amino acids long, termini counted. The germline V gene has CDR1 MNHEY and CDR2 SVGAGI. CDR3 sequence: CASSYSMAG.

This clonotype has a handful of counts. Germline is not matched at one junction end, which may reflect a read error. The rearrangement links TRBV7-9 to TRBJ1-1; D is ambiguous. Looked up from germline, CDR1 is SEHNR and CDR2 is FQNEAQ (reference sequence). The CDR3 runs to 14 residues. CDR3 in amino acids: CASSLGPTPTEAFF. In DNA, the CDR3 is TGTGCCAGCAGCTTAGGTCCGACCCCCACTGAGGCTTTCTTT.

The table lists this clonotype with a few counts. V and J are TRBV5-4 and TRBJ2-5; possibly TRBD1 for D (7 bases). This CDR3 comprises 15 residues. The V end was cut by 4 bases, the J end by 3 bases, with 16 bases between. Germline-derived CDR1 and CDR2 are SGHNT and YYREEE (reference sequence). The CDR3 DNA reads as TGTGCCAGCAGCCGACTACAGGGGACTGAAGAGACCCAGTACTTC. This translates into CASSRLQGTEETQYF.

Remarks on this clonotype: It may be a read error: a sequence one base away is much more abundant. This rearrangement joins TRBV20-1 to TRBJ2-5; D perhaps matches TRBD2 (5 bases). Germline lookup yields CDR1 DFQATT and CDR2 SNEGSKA (reference sequence). This CDR3 has 15 residues. V gave up 1 base and J gave up 9 bases, with 21 bases separating them. The CDR3 reads CSARAPQLRKEAQYF. The CDR3 DNA sequence: TGCAGTGCTAGAGCCCCCCAACTCAGGAAGGAGGCCCAGTACTTC.

This clonotype was counted many times. The V and J genes are TRBV4-1 and TRBJ1-1, with D perhaps TRBD1 (5 bases). The CDR3 is made up of 16 amino acids. V lost 3 bases and J lost 0, with 14 bases in between. CDR1 is MGHRA and CDR2 is YSYEKL in the germline V gene. CDR3 in amino acids: CASSHPGGGLNTEAFF. The CDR3 DNA reads as TGCGCCAGCAGCCACCCCGGGGGGGGGTTGAACACTGAAGCTTTCTTT.

As to this clonotype: This CDR3 fails to terminate in the conserved phenylalanine or tryptophan, so it likely reflects a read error. It is unclear where the CDR3 begins or ends on the DNA, so no DNA is shown, and the CDR3 is as TCRdb lists it. The CDR3 sequence is CATSDVLVP. This chain uses TRBV24-1 with TRBJ2-6. Germline loops: CDR1 KGHDR, CDR2 SFDVKD. The CDR3 is 9 residues long, counting both termini.

This clonotype has ten or more counts. The CDR3 here is CASSTSGGRGDTQYF. The CDR3 nucleotides are TGTGCCAGCAGTACTTCAGGCGGGAGAGGGGATACGCAGTATTTT. V usage is TRBV2 and J usage is TRBJ2-3, with TRBD2 matching 7 bases. This CDR3 contains 15 residues. J gave up 6 bases and V 5 bases, and 11 bases lay outside the gene matches. The germline V gene encodes CDR1 SNHLY and CDR2 FYNNEI.

In this sample, this clonotype turned up a few times. This chain joins TRBV7-9 and TRBJ2-7, with TRBD2 as a possible D gene (7 bases). TRBJ2-1 explains the end of the DNA better; the J call may be wrong. The CDR3 has 14 residues. Germline loops: CDR1 SEHNR, CDR2 FQNEAQ (reference sequence). DNA of the CDR3: TGTGCCAGCAGCCCCGACGGGGGGCTCGTTGAGCAGTTCTTC. Translated: CASSPDGGLVEQFF.

The V gene is TRBV5-1, the J gene TRBJ2-5; 13 nucleotides match TRBD2. Germline V gene sequence: CDR1 SGHRS, CDR2 YFSETQ. V lost 4 bases, J lost 5 bases, and 8 bases stayed unmatched. The CDR3 covers 16 residues. The chain's CDR3 is CASSPGLAGIPETQYF. For the CDR3, the DNA is TGCGCCAGCAGCCCGGGACTAGCGGGAATTCCTGAGACCCAGTACTTC. The entire variable domain, with the rest obtained from reference TRBV5-1 and TRBJ2-5, is as follows: KAGVTQTPRYLIKTRGQQVTLSCSPISGHRSVSWYQQTPGQGLQFLFEYFSETQRNKGNFPGRFSGRQFSNSRSEMNVSTLELGDSALYLCASSPGLAGIPETQYFGPGTRLLVL.

V and J are TRBV11-2 and TRBJ2-7, with 7 bases fitting TRBD1. CDR1 is SGHAT and CDR2 is FQNNGV in the germline V gene. V lost 4 bases to trimming and J lost 9 bases; unmatched junction nucleotides: 9. The CDR3 extends over 13 amino acids. CDR3 sequence reads: CASSSTGVGRQYF. DNA for the CDR3: TGTGCCAGCAGCTCTACAGGGGTCGGACGGCAGTACTTC.

The J gene is TRBJ1-5, the V gene TRBV6-1, with D unresolved. Trimming shortened V by 3 bases and J by 2 bases, and 11 bases separated the two germline ends. The CDR3 sequence is 15 residues long. Germline V gives CDR1 MNHNS, CDR2 SASEGT. In nucleotides, the CDR3 is TGTGCCAGCAGTGAGGGGATCTGGGGCAATCAGCCCCAGCATTTT. It yields the protein CASSEGIWGNQPQHF.

This clonotype was seen only a few times. The genes are TRBV5-5 and TRBJ1-3, with 7 bases identical to TRBD1. After removal of 4 bases from V and 1 base from J, the junction contained 14 bases not matched to a gene. Germline CDR1 SGHKS, CDR2 YYEKEE (reference sequence). The length of the CDR3 is 18 residues. In DNA form, the CDR3 reads TGTGCCAGCAGCCAACCCGGGACAGACCATCTATCTGGAAACACCATATATTTT. The encoded protein is CASSQPGTDHLSGNTIYF.

This clonotype was detected a few times. A read error may explain this, as a much larger clone is one base away. The CDR3 spells CAGSFDTEAFF. CDR3 DNA sequence: TGTGCCGGCAGCTTTGACACTGAAGCTTTCTTT. This chain connects TRBV7-2 to TRBJ1-1; D uncertain. This CDR3 contains 11 residues. Per the germline V gene, CDR1 is SGHTA and CDR2 is FQGNSA.

This chain joins TRBV29-1 and TRBJ1-2; D ambiguous. Per the germline V gene, CDR1 is SQVTM and CDR2 is ANQGSEA. The CDR3 is made up of 12 amino acids. V was shortened by 8 bases and J by 2 bases, with 12 bases between the two germline ends. The CDR3 nucleotides read TGCAGCTTGGAACAGCCGAACTATGGCTACACCTTC. It encodes CSLEQPNYGYTF.

This clonotype was counted once. J is TRBJ1-2 and V is TRBV10-3, with 7 bases aligning to TRBD1. The CDR3 runs to 13 residues. Germline CDR1 is ENHRY and CDR2 is SYGVKD. V shed 5 bases and J 3 bases; nucleotides not matched to a gene: 3. This chain's CDR3 is CAISQGTDYGYTF. Here the CDR3 DNA reads TGTGCCATCAGTCAAGGGACAGACTATGGCTACACCTTC.

A note on this clonotype: A junction boundary mismatches the germline segment, possibly from a read error. The chain carries TRBV4-1 and TRBJ1-6; D is undetermined. The CDR3 is 17 amino acids. Per the germline V gene, CDR1 is MGHRA and CDR2 is YSYEKL. The CDR3 loop reads CASSQATPGAYNSPLHF. The CDR3 DNA reads TGTGCCAGCAGCCAAGCAACCCCAGGCGCCTATAATTCACCCCTCCACTTT.

The rearrangement joins TRBV11-2 to TRBJ1-2; TRBD1 might be the D (5 bases). Trimming cost V 6 bases and J 0 bases, with 20 bases left between them. The germline gives CDR1 SGHAT, CDR2 FQNNGV. The CDR3 length is 17 residues. The CDR3 spells CASRQTSGDPSNYGYTF. The CDR3 DNA is TGTGCCAGCAGACAAACTAGCGGGGACCCTTCTAACTATGGCTACACCTTC.

V usage is TRBV6-4 and J usage is TRBJ2-5, with D perhaps TRBD1 or TRBD2 (6 bases each). The ends were cut back, 5 bases at V and 5 bases at J, with 21 bases in the middle. CDR3 length equals 16 residues. Germline V gene sequence: CDR1 MRHNA, CDR2 SNTAGT. The CDR3 nucleotides read TGTGCCAGCAGTCTAGAAGGAGGGGGGCGCGAGGAGACCCAGTACTTC. This codes for CASSLEGGGREETQYF.

This clonotype was detected ten times or more. This chain's CDR3 is CASSPTGSGNTIYF. CDR3 coding DNA: TGTGCCAGCAGCCCCACCGGGTCGGGAAACACCATATATTTT. The chain employs TRBV12-3 or TRBV12-4 and TRBJ1-3; D not resolved. Trimming removed 6 bases from V and 4 bases from J, with 13 bases in between. The CDR3 consists of 14 residues.

Many counts were recorded for this clonotype. The rearrangement uses TRBV29-1 and TRBJ2-7; D is unresolved. The CDR3 contains 12 residues. Trimming left V 0 bases short and J 3 bases short, with 6 bases between. In germline, CDR1 is SQVTM, CDR2 ANQGSEA. CDR3 residues: CSVEDRVYEQYF. The CDR3 DNA sequence: TGCAGCGTTGAAGATCGGGTCTACGAGCAGTACTTC.